The source of this T cell receptor beta chain is a study of cytomegalovirus exposure and HLA in healthy donors. General observations from the study: A later analysis appeared to link common viral pathogens to several of the most significant clusters. Association with HLA alleles at 0.05 false discovery rate was found for 16,951 TCR beta sequences in a later analysis. More clonal expansion characterized HLA-associated TCR beta chains than equally common others in a later analysis.

Looked up from germline, CDR1 is LGHNA and CDR2 is YSLEER. The V gene end was trimmed by 0 bases and the J gene end by 4 bases; junction bases not matched to a gene: 8. The CDR3 contains 17 residues. Amplification used 60 Vbeta primers and 13 Jbeta primers. The table came from immunoSEQ multiplex PCR; TCRdb's copy has only in-frame clones and leaves some out. The sample includes some 52,000 clones. A remark on this clone: Antigen: not known.

The sequence came from a woman aged 60-75 years in good health and CMV-seropositive. The sample comprised PBMCs. This sequence joins TRBV4-3 and TRBJ2-2; 7 bases fit TRBD2. CDR3 sequence (DNA): TGCGCCAGCAGCCAAGATACTAGCGCGGAGATCACCGGGGAGCTGTTTTTT. Its translation is CASSQDTSAEITGELFF.